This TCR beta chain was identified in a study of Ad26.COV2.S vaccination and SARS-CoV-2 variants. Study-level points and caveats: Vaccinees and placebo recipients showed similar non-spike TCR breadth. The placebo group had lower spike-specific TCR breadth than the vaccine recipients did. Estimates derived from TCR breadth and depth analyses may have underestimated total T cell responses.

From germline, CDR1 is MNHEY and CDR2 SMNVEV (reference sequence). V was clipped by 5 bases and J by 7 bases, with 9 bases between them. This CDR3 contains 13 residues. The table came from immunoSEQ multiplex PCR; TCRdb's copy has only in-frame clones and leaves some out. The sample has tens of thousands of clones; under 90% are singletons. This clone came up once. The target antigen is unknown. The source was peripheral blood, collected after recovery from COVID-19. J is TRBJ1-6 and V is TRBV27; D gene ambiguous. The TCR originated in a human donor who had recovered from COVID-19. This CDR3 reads CASSPDENSPLHF. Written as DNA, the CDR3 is TGTGCCAGCAGTCCGGACGAAAATTCACCCCTCCACTTT.